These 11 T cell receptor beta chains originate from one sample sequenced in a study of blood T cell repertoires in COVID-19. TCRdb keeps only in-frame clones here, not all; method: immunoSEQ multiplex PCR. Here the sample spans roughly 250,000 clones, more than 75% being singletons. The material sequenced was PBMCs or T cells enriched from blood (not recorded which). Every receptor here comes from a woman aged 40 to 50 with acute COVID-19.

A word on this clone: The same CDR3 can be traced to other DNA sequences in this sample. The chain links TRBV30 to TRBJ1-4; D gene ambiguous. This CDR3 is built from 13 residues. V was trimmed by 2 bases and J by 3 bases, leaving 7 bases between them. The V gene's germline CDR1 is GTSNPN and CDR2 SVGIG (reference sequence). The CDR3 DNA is TGTGCCTGGAGTCGAGGGTCTAATGAAAAACTGTTTTTT. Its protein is CAWSRGSNEKLFF.

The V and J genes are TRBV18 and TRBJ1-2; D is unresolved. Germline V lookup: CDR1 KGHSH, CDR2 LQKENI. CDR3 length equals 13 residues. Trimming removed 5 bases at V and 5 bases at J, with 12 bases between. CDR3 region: CASSWAARYGYTF. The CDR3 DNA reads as TGTGCCAGCTCATGGGCAGCAAGATATGGCTACACCTTC. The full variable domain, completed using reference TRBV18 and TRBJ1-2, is NAGVMQNPRHLVRRRGQEARLRCSPMKGHSHVYWYRQLPEEGLKFMVYLQKENIIDESGMPKERFSAEFPKEGPSILRIQQVVRGDSAAYFCASSWAARYGYTFGSGTRLTVV.

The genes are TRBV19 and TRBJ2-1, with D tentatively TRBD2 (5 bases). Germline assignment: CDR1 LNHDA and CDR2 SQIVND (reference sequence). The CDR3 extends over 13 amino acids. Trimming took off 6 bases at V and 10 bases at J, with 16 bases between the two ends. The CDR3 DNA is TGTGCCAGTAGGGGGTCCGGACTTTTAGAGCAGTTCTTC. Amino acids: CASRGSGLLEQFF.

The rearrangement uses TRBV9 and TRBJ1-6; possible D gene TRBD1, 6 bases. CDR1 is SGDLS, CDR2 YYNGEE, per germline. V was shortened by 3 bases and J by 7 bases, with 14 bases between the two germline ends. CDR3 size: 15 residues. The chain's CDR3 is CASSGAGVNNSPLHF. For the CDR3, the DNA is TGTGCCAGCAGCGGGGCAGGGGTTAACAATTCACCCCTCCACTTT. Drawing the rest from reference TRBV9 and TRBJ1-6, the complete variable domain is DSGVTQTPKHLITATGQRVTLRCSPRSGDLSVYWYQQSLDQGLQFLIQYYNGEERAKGNILERFSAQQFPDLHSELNLSSLELGDSALYFCASSGAGVNNSPLHFGNGTRLTVT.

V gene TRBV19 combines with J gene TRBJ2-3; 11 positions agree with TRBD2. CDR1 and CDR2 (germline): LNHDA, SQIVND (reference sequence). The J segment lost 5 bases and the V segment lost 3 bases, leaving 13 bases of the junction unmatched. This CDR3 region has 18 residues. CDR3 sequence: CASSILAGGPPEGDTQYF. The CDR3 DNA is TGTGCCAGTAGTATCCTAGCGGGAGGCCCCCCCGAGGGAGATACGCAGTATTTT.

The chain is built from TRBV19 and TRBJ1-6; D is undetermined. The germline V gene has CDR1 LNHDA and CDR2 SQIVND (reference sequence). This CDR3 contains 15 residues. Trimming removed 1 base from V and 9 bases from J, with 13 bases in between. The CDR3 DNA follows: TGTGCCAGTAGTATAGTGGAACAGTTCGGTTCACCCCTCCACTTT. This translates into CASSIVEQFGSPLHF.

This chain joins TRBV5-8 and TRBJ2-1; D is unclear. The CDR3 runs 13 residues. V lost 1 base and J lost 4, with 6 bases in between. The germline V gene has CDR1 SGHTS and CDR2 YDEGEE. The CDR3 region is CASSLYSYNEQFF. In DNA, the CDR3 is TGTGCCAGCAGCTTGTACAGTTACAATGAGCAGTTCTTC.

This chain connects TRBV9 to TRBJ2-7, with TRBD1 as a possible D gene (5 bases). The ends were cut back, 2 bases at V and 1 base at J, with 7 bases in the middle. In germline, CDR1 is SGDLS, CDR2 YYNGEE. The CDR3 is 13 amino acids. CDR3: CASSVTGSYEQYF. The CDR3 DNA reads TGTGCCAGCAGCGTCACAGGTTCCTACGAGCAGTACTTC.

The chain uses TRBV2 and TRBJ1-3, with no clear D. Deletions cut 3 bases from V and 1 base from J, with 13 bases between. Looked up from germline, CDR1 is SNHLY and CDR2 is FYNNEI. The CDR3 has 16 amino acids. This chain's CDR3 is CASSERVGGSGNTIYF. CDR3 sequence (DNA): TGTGCCAGCAGTGAGAGGGTTGGTGGGTCTGGAAACACCATATATTTT.

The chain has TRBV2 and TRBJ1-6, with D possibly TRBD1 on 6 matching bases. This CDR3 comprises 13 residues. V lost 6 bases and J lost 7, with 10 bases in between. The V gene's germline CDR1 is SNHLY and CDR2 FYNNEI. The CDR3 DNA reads TGTGCCAGCAGCGGACAGTCCAATTCACCCCTCCACTTT. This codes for CASSGQSNSPLHF.

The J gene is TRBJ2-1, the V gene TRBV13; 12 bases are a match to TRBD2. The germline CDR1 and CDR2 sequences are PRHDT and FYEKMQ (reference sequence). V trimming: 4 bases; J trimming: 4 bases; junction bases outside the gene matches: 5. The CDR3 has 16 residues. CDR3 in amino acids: CASSSRTSGKYNEQFF. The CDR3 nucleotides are TGTGCCAGCAGCTCACGGACTAGCGGGAAGTACAATGAGCAGTTCTTC. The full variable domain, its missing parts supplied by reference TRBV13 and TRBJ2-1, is AAGVIQSPRHLIKEKRETATLKCYPIPRHDTVYWYQQGPGQDPQFLISFYEKMQSDKGSIPDRFSAQQFSDYHSELNMSSLELGDSALYFCASSSRTSGKYNEQFFGPGTRLTVL.